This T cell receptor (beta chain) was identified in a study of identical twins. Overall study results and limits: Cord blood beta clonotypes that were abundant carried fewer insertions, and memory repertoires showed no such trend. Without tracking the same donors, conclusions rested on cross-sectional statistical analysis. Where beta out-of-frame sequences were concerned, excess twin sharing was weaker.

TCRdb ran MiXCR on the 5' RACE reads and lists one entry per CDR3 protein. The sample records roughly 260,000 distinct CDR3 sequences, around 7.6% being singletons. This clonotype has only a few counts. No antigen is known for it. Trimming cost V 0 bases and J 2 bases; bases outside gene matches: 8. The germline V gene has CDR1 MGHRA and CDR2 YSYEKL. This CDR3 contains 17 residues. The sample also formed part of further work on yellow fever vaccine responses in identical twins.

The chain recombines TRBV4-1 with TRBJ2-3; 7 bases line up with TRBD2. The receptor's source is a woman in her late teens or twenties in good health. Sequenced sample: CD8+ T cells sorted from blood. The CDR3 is CASSQEDGLDLTDTQYF. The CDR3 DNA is TGCGCCAGCAGCCAAGAAGACGGACTAGACCTCACAGATACGCAGTATTTT.